This TCR beta chain was recorded in a study of blood T cell repertoires in COVID-19. The table came from immunoSEQ multiplex PCR; TCRdb's copy has only in-frame clones and leaves some out. The sample has about 47,000 clones, roughly 89% seen once. This clone was recorded once. Per the germline V gene, CDR1 is LGHNA and CDR2 is YNFKEQ. CDR3 size: 14 residues. V lost 4 bases and J 1 base, leaving 8 bases between the germline ends. Sample: peripheral blood. The TCR comes from a middle-aged man with acute or convalescent COVID-19. The chain links TRBV4-2 to TRBJ1-5, with no clear D. CDR3 nucleotide sequence: TGTGCCAGCAGCCCCCAGTTGAGCAATCAGCCCCAGCATTTT. Amino acids: CASSPQLSNQPQHF.